This TCR beta chain was documented in a study of blood T cell repertoires in COVID-19. Here immunoSEQ multiplex PCR was the method, and the copy in TCRdb shows in-frame clones only, minus some. Among more than 75,000 clones listed, over 75% were seen once. CDR3 length: 15 amino acids. V dropped 3 bases and J dropped 3; count of bases not matched to a gene: 6. From germline, CDR1 is SEHNR and CDR2 FQNEAQ (reference sequence). V is TRBV7-9 and J is TRBJ1-2; 8 bases map to TRBD1. The sequence was obtained from an elderly woman with active or convalescent COVID-19. Material for sequencing was peripheral blood. The DNA for the CDR3 is TGTGCCAGCAGCTTCCAGGACAGGGAGGACTATGGCTACACCTTC. Its translation is CASSFQDREDYGYTF.